The 11 T cell receptor beta chains presented below share a single source sample, sequenced in a study of OX40 agonist ivuxolimab in advanced cancers. Data came from immunoSEQ multiplex PCR; TCRdb stores just in-frame clones and leaves some out. This sample has 73,000 or so clones, with roughly 80% found just once. Specimen: CD4+ or CD8+ T cells sorted from blood, collected in a trial of the OX40 agonist ivuxolimab. Receptors were obtained from an adult with an advanced solid tumor such as melanoma, head and neck, liver or kidney cancer.

The chain joins TRBV4-3 to TRBJ2-3; 9 bases align to TRBD1. The CDR3 contains 15 residues. Unmatched junction bases numbered 8, after V lost 6 bases and J lost 4 bases. The germline V gene has CDR1 LGHNA and CDR2 YSLEER. This chain's CDR3 is CASSPRDREADTQYF. Here the CDR3 DNA reads TGCGCCAGCAGTCCCCGGGACAGGGAAGCAGATACGCAGTATTTT.

This clone came up a few times. The junction shows a germline mismatch at one end, possibly a read error. The genes are TRBV5-6 and TRBJ1-4; TRBD1 might be the D (5 bases). This CDR3 contains 9 residues. Germline lookup yields CDR1 SGHDT and CDR2 YYEEEE. The chain's CDR3 is CASVQYGTF. The CDR3 nucleotides are TGTGCCAGCGTCCAATATGGGACTTTT.

The chain combines TRBV5-6 with TRBJ2-6, with D tentatively TRBD1 (6 bases). The CDR3 length is 17 residues. The germline gives CDR1 SGHDT, CDR2 YYEEEE. Trimming stripped 0 bases from V and 1 base from J, with 11 bases between. CDR3 loop: CASSLVPRGSGANVLTF. CDR3 coding DNA: TGTGCCAGCAGCTTGGTACCCAGGGGTTCTGGGGCCAACGTCCTGACTTTC.

The chain has TRBV5-6 and TRBJ2-1, with 11 bases fitting TRBD2. V lost 0 bases and J lost 6; bases outside the gene matches: 5. The CDR3 is 16 amino acids. Germline V gives CDR1 SGHDT, CDR2 YYEEEE. The CDR3: CASSLVLAGGFNEQFF. DNA of the CDR3: TGTGCCAGCAGCTTGGTGCTAGCGGGGGGATTCAATGAGCAGTTCTTC.

The V call is TRBV11-2, the J call TRBJ2-1, with D possibly being TRBD2 (7 bases). The CDR3 runs to 20 residues. V shed 0 bases and J shed 4 bases, with 25 bases lying between them. Germline V gene data show CDR1 as SGHAT and CDR2 as FQNNGV. CDR3 sequence reads: CASSLDRGGSAGPLYNEQFF. The DNA for the CDR3 is TGTGCCAGCAGCTTAGACAGGGGTGGGTCAGCGGGGCCACTTTACAATGAGCAGTTCTTC.

The chain combines TRBV7-2 with TRBJ2-7, with D possibly TRBD1 on 6 matching bases. Germline CDR1 is SGHTA and CDR2 is FQGNSA. The germline V and J ends were trimmed by 3 bases and 6 bases, with 15 bases remaining between them. The CDR3 spans 14 residues. The CDR3 region is CASSLDSGVSEQYF. CDR3 sequence (DNA): TGTGCCAGCAGCTTGGACAGTGGGGTTTCCGAGCAGTACTTC.

This chain joins TRBV7-3 and TRBJ2-1; 7 bases align to TRBD2. This CDR3 has 14 amino acids. Germline values: CDR1 SGHTA, CDR2 FQGTGA. J lost 4 bases, V lost 5 bases, and 5 bases had no gene match. CDR3 sequence reads: CASSHGGTYNEQFF. The CDR3 region has the DNA TGTGCCAGCAGCCACGGGGGGACTTACAATGAGCAGTTCTTC.

The genes are TRBV20-1 and TRBJ1-2, with D perhaps matching TRBD1 (6 bases). Germline assignment: CDR1 DFQATT and CDR2 SNEGSKA (reference sequence). The CDR3 is made up of 11 amino acids. Trimming removed 5 bases at V and 10 bases at J, with 14 bases between. CDR3 DNA sequence: TGCAGTGCTCCCGGGGGCGCATCCTACACCTTC. Translation gives CSAPGGASYTF.

The gene calls are TRBV7-2 and TRBJ1-2; perhaps TRBD1 as D (5 bases). The germline V gene has CDR1 SGHTA and CDR2 FQGNSA. This CDR3 comprises 15 residues. V was clipped by 2 bases and J by 8 bases, with 18 bases between them. The CDR3 spells CASSLQEGLGTGYTF. The CDR3 nucleotides are TGTGCCAGCAGCTTACAGGAGGGCTTGGGGACGGGCTACACCTTC.

The genes are TRBV7-2 and TRBJ2-5; D is possibly TRBD1 (5 bases). Germline V lookup: CDR1 SGHTA, CDR2 FQGNSA. The V gene lost 7 bases and the J gene lost 5 bases, with 17 bases spanning the gap. The CDR3 extends over 14 amino acids. The CDR3 loop is CASNEGASWETQYF. DNA of the CDR3: TGTGCCAGCAACGAAGGGGCATCCTGGGAGACCCAGTACTTC. Full variable domain (outside the CDR3, taken from reference TRBV7-2 and TRBJ2-5): GAGVSQSPSNKVTEKGKDVELRCDPISGHTALYWYRQSLGQGLEFLIYFQGNSAPDKSGLPSDRFSAERTGGSVSTLTIQRTQQEDSAVYLCASNEGASWETQYFGPGTRLLVL.

The rearrangement links TRBV6-1 to TRBJ2-3; 7 nucleotides agree with TRBD2. Germline values: CDR1 MNHNS, CDR2 SASEGT. This CDR3 is 15 amino acids long. V shed 5 bases, J shed 2 bases, and the junction held 7 bases outside the gene matches. CDR3 coding DNA: TGTGCCAGCAGTCCCCCGGGACTAAACACAGATACGCAGTATTTT. Amino acids: CASSPPGLNTDTQYF.